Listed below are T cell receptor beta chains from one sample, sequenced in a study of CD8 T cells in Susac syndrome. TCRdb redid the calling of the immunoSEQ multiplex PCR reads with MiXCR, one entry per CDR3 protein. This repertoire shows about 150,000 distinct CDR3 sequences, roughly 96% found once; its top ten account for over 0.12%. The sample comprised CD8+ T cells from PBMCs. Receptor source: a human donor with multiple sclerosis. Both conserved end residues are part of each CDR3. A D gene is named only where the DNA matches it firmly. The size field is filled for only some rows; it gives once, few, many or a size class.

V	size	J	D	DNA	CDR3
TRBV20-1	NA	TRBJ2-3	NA	TGCAGTGAAGGCACGAGCACAGATACGCAGTATTTT	CSEGTSTDTQYF
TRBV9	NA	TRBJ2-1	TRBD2	TGTGCCAGCAGTCCGAGGGTAGCGGGGGGGTACAATGAGCAGTTCTTC	CASSPRVAGGYNEQFF
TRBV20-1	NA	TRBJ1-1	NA	TGCAGTGCTAGAGAAATTTCGGGACCGAACACTGAAGCTTTCTTT	CSAREISGPNTEAFF
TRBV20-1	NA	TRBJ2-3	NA	TGCAGTGCTCCGCGGGATACGCAGTATTTT	CSAPRDTQYF
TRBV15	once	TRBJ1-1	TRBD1	TGTGCCACCAGCAGAGGACTCGACAGGGTAGTGGCTGAAGCTTTCTTT	CATSRGLDRVVAEAFF
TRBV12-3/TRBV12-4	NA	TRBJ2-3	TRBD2	TGTGCCAGCAGGGATACACGACTAGCGGGGGAGGCAGATACGCAGTATTTT	CASRDTRLAGEADTQYF
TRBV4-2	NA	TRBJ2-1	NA	TGTGCCAGCAGCCAGGAGGACAGCTACAATGAGCAGTTCTTC	CASSQEDSYNEQFF
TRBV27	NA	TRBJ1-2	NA	TGTGCCAGCAGTTTCGGTCCTGACGGAGGATATTATGGCTACACCTTC	CASSFGPDGGYYGYTF
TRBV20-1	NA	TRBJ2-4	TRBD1	TGCAGTGCTAGAGGGGTGTGGACAGGAAACGACATTCAGTACTTC	CSARGVWTGNDIQYF
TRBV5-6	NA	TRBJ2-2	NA	TGTGCCAGCAGCTTGGGGGGAGACCGGGAGCTGTTTTTT	CASSLGGDRELFF
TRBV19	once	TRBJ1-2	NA	TGTGCCAGTACCTCATCCGGGGTCTATGGCTACACCTTC	CASTSSGVYGYTF
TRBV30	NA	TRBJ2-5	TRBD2	TGTGCCTCGATGGGAGGGGAGACCCAGTACTTC	CASMGGETQYF
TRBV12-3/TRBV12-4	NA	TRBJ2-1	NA	TGTGCCAGCAGTTTAGCCGGTACCGACTCCTACAATGAGCAGTTCTTC	CASSLAGTDSYNEQFF
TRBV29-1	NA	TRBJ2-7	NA	TGCAGCATGGGGGTTCAGGGGTCCTACGAGCAGTACTTC	CSMGVQGSYEQYF
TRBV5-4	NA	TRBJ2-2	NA	TGTGCCAGCAGCCCCGTGGGGGGCAGGGACACCGGGGAGCTGTTTTTT	CASSPVGGRDTGELFF
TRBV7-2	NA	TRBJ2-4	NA	TGTGCCAGTAGTGGGGGCAAAAACATTCAGTACTTC	CASSGGKNIQYF
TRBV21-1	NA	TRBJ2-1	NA	TGTGCCAGCAGCAAAGTGGGGGACAATGAGCAGTTCTTC	CASSKVGDNEQFF
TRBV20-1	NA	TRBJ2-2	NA	TGCAGTGCTAGAGCCTGGGACTCCGGGGCCGGGGAGCTGTTTTTT	CSARAWDSGAGELFF
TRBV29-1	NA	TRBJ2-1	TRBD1	TGCAGCGTTGAGGGACAGGGGTCCGATGAGCAGTTCTTC	CSVEGQGSDEQFF
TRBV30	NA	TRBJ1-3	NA	TGTGCCTGGAGTGAGACAGCGGGCTCCGGAAACACCATATATTTT	CAWSETAGSGNTIYF
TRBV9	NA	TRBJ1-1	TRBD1	TGTGCCAGCAGCCCCGACAGGGTATGGGCTTTCTTT	CASSPDRVWAFF
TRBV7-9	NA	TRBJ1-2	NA	TGTGCCAGCAGCCCCCTGATAGGGAGGGACTATGGCTACACCTTC	CASSPLIGRDYGYTF
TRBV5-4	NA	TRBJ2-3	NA	TGTGCCAGCAGCTTGTCAGGGTCAGATACGCAGTATTTT	CASSLSGSDTQYF
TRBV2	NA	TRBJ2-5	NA	TGTGCCAGCAGGCCTGGGTACCAAGAGACCCAGTACTTC	CASRPGYQETQYF
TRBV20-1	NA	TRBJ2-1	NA	TGCAGTGCTAGAGAGCCCCCGGGACTGGACGACAATGAGCAGTTCTTC	CSAREPPGLDDNEQFF
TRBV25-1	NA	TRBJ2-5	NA	TGTGCCAGCAGTGAAAAGTCTAGCTGGCAAGAGACCCAGTACTTC	CASSEKSSWQETQYF
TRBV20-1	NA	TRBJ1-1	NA	TGCAGTGTCAAGTCGGCAGAGAACACTGAAGCTTTCTTT	CSVKSAENTEAFF
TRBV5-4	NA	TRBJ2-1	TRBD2	TGTGCCAGCAGCGGGACTAGCGGGGGGCCGATCAATGAGCAGTTCTTC	CASSGTSGGPINEQFF
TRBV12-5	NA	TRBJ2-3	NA	TGTGCTAGTGGTCCCCCCCATCTAAGGGATACGCAGTATTTT	CASGPPHLRDTQYF
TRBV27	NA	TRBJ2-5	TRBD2	TGTGCCAGCAGTATCGGGACTAGCGGTGGTCAAGAGACCCAGTACTTC	CASSIGTSGGQETQYF
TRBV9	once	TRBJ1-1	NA	TGTGCCAGCAGCGGCCCGGGGCCTGAAGCTTTCTTT	CASSGPGPEAFF
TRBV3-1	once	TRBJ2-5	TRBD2	TGTGCCAGCAGCCAGACTAGCGGGGGGACGTCTCAATGGACCCAGTACTTC	CASSQTSGGTSQWTQYF
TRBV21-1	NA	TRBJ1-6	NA	TGTGCCAGCAGCAAAGGACAGGGGGCATATAATTCACCCCTCCACTTT	CASSKGQGAYNSPLHF
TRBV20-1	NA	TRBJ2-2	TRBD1	TGCAGTGCTAGTGATGATACTGGGGACAGCAGCACCGGGGAGCTGTTTTTT	CSASDDTGDSSTGELFF
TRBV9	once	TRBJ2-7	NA	TGTGCCAGCAGCCCAGAAGACAGCTTATTCTACGAGCAGTACTTC	CASSPEDSLFYEQYF
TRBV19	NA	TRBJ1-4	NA	TGTGCCAGTAGTCGGGATGGCGGAAAGCTGTTTTTT	CASSRDGGKLFF
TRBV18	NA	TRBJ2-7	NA	TGTGCCAGCTCAGCCACACCGAAAAGCTTCCTCTACGAGCAGTACTTC	CASSATPKSFLYEQYF
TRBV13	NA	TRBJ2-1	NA	TGTGCCAGCACCACGCAGGGTGAGCAGTTCTTC	CASTTQGEQFF
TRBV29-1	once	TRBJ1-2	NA	TGCAGCGCACGGTGGGGGCAGGGAAATGGCTACACCTTC	CSARWGQGNGYTF
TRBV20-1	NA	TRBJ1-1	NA	TGCAGTGCCGAAGAGGACGGAGAAGCTTTCTTT	CSAEEDGEAFF
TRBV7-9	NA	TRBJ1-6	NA	TGTGCCAGCGGCGGAAGGGGGGAGTATAATTCACCCCTCCACTTT	CASGGRGEYNSPLHF
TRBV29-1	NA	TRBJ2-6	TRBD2	TGCAGCGTTGAAGATCGGGGACCGGGGGGGACTGGGGCCAACGTCCTGACTTTC	CSVEDRGPGGTGANVLTF
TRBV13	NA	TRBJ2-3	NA	TGTGCCAGCAGCTTGTTGGGGCCAGTCCTAGGGGATACGCAGTATTTT	CASSLLGPVLGDTQYF
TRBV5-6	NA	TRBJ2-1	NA	TGTGCCAGCAGCTCTGCATTAGACTCCTACAATGAGCAGTTCTTC	CASSSALDSYNEQFF
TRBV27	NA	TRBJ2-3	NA	TGTGCCAGCAGTTTATGGGGGAGCACAGATACGCAGTATTTT	CASSLWGSTDTQYF
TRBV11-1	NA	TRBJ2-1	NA	TGTGCCAGCAGCTTAGCGGTAAACAATGAGCAGTTCTTC	CASSLAVNNEQFF
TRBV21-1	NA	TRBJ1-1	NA	TGTGCCAGCACCAGCCGCGGGGACACTGAAGCTTTCTTT	CASTSRGDTEAFF
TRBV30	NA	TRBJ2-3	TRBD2	TGTGCCTGGAGTGTAAATTTGCGGGGGGTCGGGGATACGCAGTATTTT	CAWSVNLRGVGDTQYF
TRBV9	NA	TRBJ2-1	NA	TGTGCCTCAGGGGGGCGAAATGAGCAGTTCTTC	CASGGRNEQFF
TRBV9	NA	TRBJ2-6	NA	TGTGCCAGCAGCGCCCCCCCCGGGGCCAACGTCCTGACTTTC	CASSAPPGANVLTF
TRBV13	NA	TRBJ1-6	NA	TGTGCCAGCAGCTTGAGGGGGAGAAATTCACCCCTCCACTTT	CASSLRGRNSPLHF
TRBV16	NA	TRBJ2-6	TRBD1	TGTGCCAGCAGCCCCTCGACAGGGCCCGGGGCCAACGTCCTGACTTTC	CASSPSTGPGANVLTF
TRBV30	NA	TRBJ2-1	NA	TGTGCCCTCACTAGGGACTCCTACAATGAGCAGTTCTTC	CALTRDSYNEQFF